The 21 T cell receptor beta chains reported below all come from one sample, sequenced in a study of T cells in Graves' hyperthyroidism and ophthalmopathy. The source material, RNA transcripts, was used to amplify TCR beta CDR3 regions. The HTBI set primed first-round TCR CDR3 RT-PCR. TCRdb independently ran MiXCR on the multiplex PCR reads; one entry per CDR3 protein. The sample consists of approximately 520,000 distinct CDR3 sequences, around a quarter of them appearing once. The sample consisted of blood. The receptors were gathered from a woman aged 25-40 years with Graves' ophthalmopathy.

This clonotype was recorded many times. The genes are TRBV28 and TRBJ1-1; the D gene is possibly TRBD1 (6 bases). In germline, CDR1 is MDHEN, CDR2 SYDVKM. This CDR3 has 17 residues. V lost 1 base to trimming and J lost 1 base, with 16 bases between them. CDR3 region: CASSLSPLGGPNTEAFF. The CDR3 bases are TGTGCCAGCAGTTTATCCCCCCTAGGGGGTCCGAACACTGAAGCTTTCTTT.

Ten or more counts support this clonotype. This chain connects TRBV4-2 to TRBJ2-2; D is unresolved. Germline CDR1 is LGHNA and CDR2 is YNFKEQ. V was cut by 1 base and J by 6 bases, with 12 bases left in between. CDR3 length: 15 amino acids. The CDR3 nucleotides are TGTGCCAGCAGCCAAGTGATTTGGGTCCCCGGGGAGCTGTTTTTT. Amino acid sequence: CASSQVIWVPGELFF.

The sample holds many counts of this clonotype. This chain uses TRBV6-2 or TRBV6-3 with TRBJ2-7; 7 positions match TRBD2. The CDR3 runs to 16 residues. After removal of 2 bases from V and 3 bases from J, the junction contained 10 bases not matched to a gene. Germline V gives CDR1 MNHEY, CDR2 SVGEGT. CDR3 bases: TGTGCCAGCAGTTACCCCCCGGGGGGACGATTCTACGAGCAGTACTTC. Protein product: CASSYPPGGRFYEQYF.

This clonotype was seen once. The chain joins TRBV7-9 to TRBJ2-4, with D perhaps matching TRBD1 (7 bases). Germline V lookup: CDR1 SEHNR, CDR2 FQNEAQ (reference sequence). V was trimmed by 5 bases and J by 14 bases, leaving 19 bases between them. The CDR3 is 13 amino acids. CDR3 amino acids: CASSPMQGGLKYF. The CDR3 DNA is TGTGCCAGCAGCCCTATGCAGGGGGGTCTTAAGTACTTC.

Many counts were recorded for this clonotype. The chain recombines TRBV7-8 with TRBJ1-1; D is possibly TRBD1 (6 bases). The CDR3 spans 12 residues. V was shortened by 4 bases and J by 9 bases, with 12 bases between the two germline ends. Germline values: CDR1 SGHVS, CDR2 FQNEAQ. The CDR3 protein is CASSSDTGKAFF. CDR3 coding DNA: TGTGCCAGCAGCTCCGACACAGGGAAAGCTTTCTTT.

As regards this clonotype: The germline gene is not matched at one end of the junction; a read error may be the cause. This chain connects TRBV2 to TRBJ1-1; D is ambiguous. CDR3 size: 10 residues. Germline CDR1 and CDR2: SNHLY and FYNNEI. CDR3 residues: CVSSYFEAFF. For the CDR3, the DNA is TGTGTCAGCAGTTATTTTGAAGCTTTCTTT.

This clonotype was observed many times. This CDR3 reads CASSVGVLADTQYF. The CDR3 nucleotides read TGTGCCAGCAGTGTAGGGGTCCTGGCAGATACGCAGTATTTT. The rearrangement uses TRBV2 and TRBJ2-3; perhaps TRBD1 as D (5 bases). The V and J ends lost 4 bases and 4 bases respectively, with 12 bases between them. The CDR3 has 14 residues. Germline CDR1 and CDR2: SNHLY and FYNNEI.

This clonotype appeared many times. The chain carries TRBV7-2 and TRBJ2-7, with 16 bases matching TRBD2. The J segment lost 6 bases and the V segment lost 4 bases, leaving 3 bases of the junction unmatched. CDR3 size: 15 residues. Per the germline V gene, CDR1 is SGHTA and CDR2 is FQGNSA. CDR3 loop: CASSSGLAGGVEQYF. CDR3 coding DNA: TGTGCCAGCAGCTCGGGACTAGCGGGGGGGGTCGAGCAGTACTTC.

This clonotype occurred many times. The chain employs TRBV20-1 and TRBJ2-7; D is possibly TRBD1 or TRBD2 (6 bases each). CDR3 size: 13 residues. Germline V gives CDR1 DFQATT, CDR2 SNEGSKA (reference sequence). The ends were cut back, 6 bases at V and 5 bases at J, with 17 bases in the middle. In nucleotides, the CDR3 is TGCAGTGCCCCGGGGGCCTTCGTCCACGAGCAGTACTTC. It translates to CSAPGAFVHEQYF.

The CDR3 loop is CSASQRGGRSQETQYF. The CDR3, as DNA: TGCAGTGCTAGTCAGCGGGGGGGCAGATCCCAAGAGACCCAGTACTTC. The gene calls are TRBV20-1 and TRBJ2-5, with TRBD2 matching 10 bases. V was pared by 3 bases and J by 1 base, with 8 bases of the junction left unmatched. The CDR3 is made up of 16 amino acids. Germline CDR1 DFQATT, CDR2 SNEGSKA (reference sequence).

The chain recombines TRBV19 with TRBJ1-1; 9 bases match TRBD1. The germline gives CDR1 LNHDA, CDR2 SQIVND (reference sequence). There are 15 residues in the CDR3. Losses at the gene ends were 7 bases for V and 3 bases for J; bases not matched to a gene: 9. The DNA of the CDR3 is TGTGCCAGTAACCCGGGACAGGGAGGAGACACTGAAGCTTTCTTT. Translation gives CASNPGQGGDTEAFF.

In DNA, the CDR3 is TGTGCCAGCAGTCCTGCTGCCATCTCCTACGAGCAGTACTTC. Residues: CASSPAAISYEQYF. The gene calls are TRBV12-3 or TRBV12-4 and TRBJ2-7; the D is unclear. V shed 5 bases and J shed 0 bases, with 11 bases lying between them. The CDR3 covers 14 residues.

This clonotype has ten or more counts. The rearrangement joins TRBV6-1 to TRBJ2-7, with D perhaps matching TRBD2 (6 bases). The CDR3 is made up of 13 amino acids. Germline V gene lookup returns CDR1 MNHNS and CDR2 SASEGT. The CDR3 loop reads CAAQEGLSYEQYF. The CDR3 DNA reads TGTGCAGCCCAGGAGGGGTTATCCTACGAGCAGTACTTC.

V is TRBV6-5 and J is TRBJ1-3; D is unclear. Trimming removed 2 bases at V and 3 bases at J, with 8 bases between. This CDR3 is built from 14 residues. Germline V gene data show CDR1 as MNHEY and CDR2 as SVGAGI. The CDR3 is CASSYRENGNTIYF. The CDR3 bases are TGTGCCAGCAGTTACAGGGAGAATGGAAACACCATATATTTT.

The table lists this clonotype with many counts. J is TRBJ2-5 and V is TRBV20-1; 11 nucleotides align to TRBD2. Trimming at V came to 4 bases and at J to 5 bases, leaving 9 bases not matched to a gene. The CDR3 is 15 residues long. The germline V gene has CDR1 DFQATT and CDR2 SNEGSKA (reference sequence). The CDR3, as DNA: TGCAGTGCTACTGTAGCGGGGGGGCAGGGGGAGACCCAGTACTTC. As protein: CSATVAGGQGETQYF.

The sample holds a few counts of this clonotype. The V call is TRBV6-1, the J call TRBJ1-6; D is undetermined. V was trimmed by 7 bases and J by 0 bases, leaving 16 bases between them. Germline V lookup: CDR1 MNHNS, CDR2 SASEGT. The CDR3 consists of 17 residues. As DNA, the CDR3 is TGTGCCAGCACCCAAACAGTTCCCAGCTCCTATAATTCACCCCTCCACTTT. Translation: CASTQTVPSSYNSPLHF.

This clonotype was seen a few times. This may arise from a read error, as a much more abundant clone is one base away. The chain combines TRBV4-2 with TRBJ2-2; a weak D match, TRBD2 (5 bases). Germline CDR1 is LGHNA and CDR2 is YNFKEQ. The CDR3 loop spans 15 amino acids. CDR3 sequence reads: CASSQESTNTGELCF. The CDR3 coding sequence is TGTGCCAGCAGCCAAGAGTCCACCAACACCGGGGAGCTGTGTTTT.

This chain connects TRBV27 to TRBJ1-5, with 8 bases fitting TRBD1. This CDR3 is built from 15 residues. The germline V gene has CDR1 MNHEY and CDR2 SMNVEV (reference sequence). The V and J ends lost 4 bases and 9 bases, in that order; junction bases with no gene match: 11. The chain's CDR3 is CASSSSDREGVPQHF. Written as DNA, the CDR3 is TGTGCCAGCAGTTCCTCGGACAGGGAAGGGGTGCCCCAGCATTTT.

The CDR3 DNA sequence: TGTGCCTGGACCCGGACACTCACGGTCTATGGCTACACCTTC. Translation: CAWTRTLTVYGYTF. The J gene is TRBJ1-2, the V gene TRBV30; D may be TRBD1 (5 bases). V lost 4 bases to trimming and J lost 4 bases, with 16 bases between them. CDR1 is GTSNPN, CDR2 SVGIG, per germline (reference sequence). The CDR3 totals 14 residues.

This clonotype showed up many times. The chain links TRBV29-1 to TRBJ2-7, with D hard to call. Trimming left V 1 base short and J 6 bases short, with 7 bases between. The germline V gene has CDR1 SQVTM and CDR2 ANQGSEA. CDR3 length equals 11 residues. Here the CDR3 reads CSVEALSEQYF. The CDR3 bases are TGCAGCGTTGAAGCGCTTTCCGAGCAGTACTTC.

This clonotype has ten or more counts. The chain is built from TRBV5-1 and TRBJ1-1; a weak D match, TRBD1 (6 bases). Germline loops: CDR1 SGHRS, CDR2 YFSETQ. Trimming removed 3 bases from V and 1 base from J, with 10 bases in between. The CDR3 has 14 residues. The CDR3 reads CASSSGQSNTEAFF. CDR3 in DNA: TGCGCCAGCAGCTCTGGACAGTCGAACACTGAAGCTTTCTTT.